This record covers a single T cell receptor beta chain. The antigen this receptor binds is unknown. Per-base quality was not reported, and no clone a single base away is much larger than it. Each collaborating institution followed its own protocols to collect whole blood in K2EDTA tubes. Collaborator samples were shipped for TCRbeta analysis as frozen whole blood, isolated PBMCs, or DNA extracted from either sample type. These data originate in a study of blood T cell repertoires in COVID-19 (dated by TCRdb to the early 2020s). Context from the whole study: Collaborator samples came from the United States, Italy and Spain and covered acute and convalescent phases of COVID-19. Where HLA class I and class II types were available, the types were taken from metadata supplied by the sample provider, not from assay-based typing. Samples came from the ongoing ImmuneRACE study (first 160 participants) plus 1,254 subjects from 6 global collaborators. Subjects who had been exposed to COVID-19, were actively infected with it, or had recovered from it provided the deeply sampled blood TCRbeta repertoires that made up the dataset. Nearly every sample came with metadata listing a de-identified subject ID, COVID-19 status, age in years and sex. The repertoires were made available in a free public database intended to serve as a resource for research on the immune response to SARS-CoV-2. The prospective study material was composed of cDNA or gDNA derived from T cells, B-cell-depleted T cells, or PBMCs. Here is what the overall study found, with its caveats: The amount of clinical and demographic metadata varied by source and participant and was provided uncurated.

The immunoSEQ Assay, a bias-controlled multiplex PCR, was used to amplify TCRbeta CDR3 regions from genomic DNA. The source study handled its data this way. The number of nucleated cells in each sample was estimated by amplification of reference gene primers within the assay. Sequence reads were collapsed and filtered to measure the absolute abundance of every unique TCRbeta CDR3 rearrangement. Productive Simpson clonality was computed per sample as the square root of Simpson's diversity index over productive rearrangements. The table was pulled from immuneACCESS by TCRdb, which kept in-frame rearrangements only. Such tables lose some clones; where checked, under half of the loss comes from unresolved V genes, and the rest has no known cause. V and J calls and clone size are as listed in that table; D and trimming were resolved from the DNA. The sample contains approximately 300,000 clones, more than 85% of them found a single time. The ten largest account for roughly 4.8% of the sample.

Reading from cysteine to phenylalanine, the CDR3 counts 16 amino acids. Just the 48-base CDR3 DNA is kept, in frame starting at base 1. The germline V gene encodes CDR1 MNHEY and CDR2 SMNVEV (reference sequence). V loses 6 bases of germline sequence and J loses 8 bases, and the interval between the two ends is 23 bases. The TCR sequence derives from a man between 40 and 49 years old with acute or convalescent COVID-19. The chain is assembled from TRBV27 and TRBJ2-1, with TRBD1 as a weak D call on 6 bases. The sample consisted of peripheral blood. The nucleotides read TGTGCCAGCAGCGACCTTACCTCCTCAGGGGCACATGAGCAGTTCTTC. Its protein reads: CASSDLTSSGAHEQFF.